This T cell receptor (beta chain) stems from a study of T cell responses to AZD1222 COVID-19 vaccine. Data came from immunoSEQ multiplex PCR; TCRdb stores just in-frame clones and leaves some out. The sample holds some 100,000 clones, roughly 90% seen once. This clone was detected once. The antigen remains unidentified. The V gene lost 4 bases and the J gene lost 1 base, with 12 bases spanning the gap. This CDR3 is 14 amino acids long. The germline gives CDR1 SGHNT, CDR2 YYREEE (reference sequence). Points from the study as a whole: A mostly white British donor set with more females was recruited, and clonal diversity was possibly underestimated.

The sample consisted of peripheral blood, taken on day 0 of AZD1222 vaccination. The TCR comes from an adult in good health. V is TRBV5-4 and J is TRBJ2-7; D not certain. The CDR3 sequence is CASSPRLDSYEQYF. The DNA for the CDR3 is TGTGCCAGCAGCCCACGGTTGGATTCCTACGAGCAGTACTTC.